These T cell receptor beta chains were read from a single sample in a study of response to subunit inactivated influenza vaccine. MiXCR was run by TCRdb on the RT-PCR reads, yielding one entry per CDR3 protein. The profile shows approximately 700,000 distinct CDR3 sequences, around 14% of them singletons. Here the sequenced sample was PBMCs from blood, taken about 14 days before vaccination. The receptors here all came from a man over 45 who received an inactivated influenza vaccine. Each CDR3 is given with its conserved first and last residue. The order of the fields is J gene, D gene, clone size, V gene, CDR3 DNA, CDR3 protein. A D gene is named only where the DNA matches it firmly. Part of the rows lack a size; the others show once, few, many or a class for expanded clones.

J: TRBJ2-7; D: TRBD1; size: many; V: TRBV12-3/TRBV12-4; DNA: TGTGCCAGCAGTTTCGGACAGGGGGCGACAGCCTACGAGCAGTACTTC; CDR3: CASSFGQGATAYEQYF
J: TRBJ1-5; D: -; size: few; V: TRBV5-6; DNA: TGTGCCAGCAGCTTAGGACCTCCTCCTAATCAGCCCCAGCATTTT; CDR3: CASSLGPPPNQPQHF
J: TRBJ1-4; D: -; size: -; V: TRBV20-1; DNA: TGCAGTGCTAGAGATCTTCCGGGACGTTCTAATGAAAAACTGTTTTTT; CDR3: CSARDLPGRSNEKLFF
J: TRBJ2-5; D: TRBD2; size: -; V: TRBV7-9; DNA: TGTGCCAGCAAGAATATAGCGGGGGGCTCCCAAGAGACCCAGTACTTC; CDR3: CASKNIAGGSQETQYF
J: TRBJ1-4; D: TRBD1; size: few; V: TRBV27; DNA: TGTGCCAGCAGTCCCAGACAGGGCTCCGGTGAAAAACTGTTTTTT; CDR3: CASSPRQGSGEKLFF
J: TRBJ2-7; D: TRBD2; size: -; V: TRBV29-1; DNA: TGCAGCGCCGAGGGGACTAGCGGAACCTACGAGCAGTACTTC; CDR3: CSAEGTSGTYEQYF
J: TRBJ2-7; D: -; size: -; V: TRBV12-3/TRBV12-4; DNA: TGTGCCAGCACCCGGCGGGGAGTTGGCTACGAGCAGTACTTC; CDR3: CASTRRGVGYEQYF
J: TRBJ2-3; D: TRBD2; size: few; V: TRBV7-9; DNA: TGTGCCAGCAGCGTGACTAGCGGGGGGGCCGTTACGCAGTATTTT; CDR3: CASSVTSGGAVTQYF
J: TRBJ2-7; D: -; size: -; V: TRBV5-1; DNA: TGCGCCAGCAGCTTGGGGGCCAGGGGCTACGAGCAGTACTTC; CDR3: CASSLGARGYEQYF
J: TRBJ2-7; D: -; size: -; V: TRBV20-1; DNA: TGCACTGCCCGAATCGGGAGCGTCTCCTACGAGCAGTACTTC; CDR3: CTARIGSVSYEQYF
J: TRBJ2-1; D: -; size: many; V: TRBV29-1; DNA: TGCAGCGTTGGGGCCTTCGGTGCTGAGCAGTTCTTC; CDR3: CSVGAFGAEQFF
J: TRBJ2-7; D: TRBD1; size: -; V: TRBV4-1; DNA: TGCGCCAGCAGCCCTAAAGGGGACAGGTTCAACGAGCAGTACTTC; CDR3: CASSPKGDRFNEQYF
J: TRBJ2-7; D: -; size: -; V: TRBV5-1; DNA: TGCGCCAGCAGCAACTCGCCCGGGACACTCTCCGAGCAGTACTTC; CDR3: CASSNSPGTLSEQYF
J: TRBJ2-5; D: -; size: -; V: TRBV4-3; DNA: TGCGCCAGCAGCCCTTACAGGAGTTTTCGAGAGACCCAGTACTTC; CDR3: CASSPYRSFRETQYF
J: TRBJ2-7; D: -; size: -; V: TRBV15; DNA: TGTGCCACCAGCAGAGATCGTTTGGGGCGGACCTCCTACGAGCAGTACTTC; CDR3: CATSRDRLGRTSYEQYF
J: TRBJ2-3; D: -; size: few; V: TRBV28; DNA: TGTGCCAGCAGTTTAGAACAGTTTGGCACAGATACGCAGTATTTT; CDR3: CASSLEQFGTDTQYF
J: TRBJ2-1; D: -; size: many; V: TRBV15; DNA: TGTGCCACCAGCAAGGGGAGCAATGAGCAGTTCTTC; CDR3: CATSKGSNEQFF
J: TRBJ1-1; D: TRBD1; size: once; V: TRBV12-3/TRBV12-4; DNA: TGTGCCAGCAGATCAAGGACAGGGGAAACTGAAGCTTTCTTT; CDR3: CASRSRTGETEAFF
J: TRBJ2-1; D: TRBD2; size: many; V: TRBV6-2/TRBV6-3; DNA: TGTGCCAGCAGTTACCTAAGGACTAGCGGGCCCGGAAGCTCCTACAATGAGCAGTTCTTC; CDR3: CASSYLRTSGPGSSYNEQFF
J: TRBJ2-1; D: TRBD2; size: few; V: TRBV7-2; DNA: TGTGCCAGCAGCTTAGATCCCGGGACTAAATCTGAGCAGTTCTTC; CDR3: CASSLDPGTKSEQFF
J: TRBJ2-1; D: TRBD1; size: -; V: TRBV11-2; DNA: TGTGCCAGCAGCTCCCGGGACAGGGGGGATGAGCAGTTCTTC; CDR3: CASSSRDRGDEQFF
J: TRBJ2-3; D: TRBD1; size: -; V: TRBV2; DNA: TGTGCCAGCAGCTGGACAGGGGGTTCCGGGGATACGCAGTATTTT; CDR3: CASSWTGGSGDTQYF
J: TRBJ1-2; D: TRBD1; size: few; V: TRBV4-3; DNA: TGCGCCAGCAGCCAAGACAGGGGGCTTAACTATGGCTACACCTTC; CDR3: CASSQDRGLNYGYTF
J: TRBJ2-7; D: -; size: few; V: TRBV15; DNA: TGTGCCACCAGCAGAGAGCAAATCTCCTCCTACGAGCAGTACTTC; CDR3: CATSREQISSYEQYF
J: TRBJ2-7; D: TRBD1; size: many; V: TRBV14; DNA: TGTGCCAGCAGCCAACAGCACAGGGGGGTTAACGAGCAGTACTTC; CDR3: CASSQQHRGVNEQYF
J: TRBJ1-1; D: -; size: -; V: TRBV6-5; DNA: TGTGCCAGCAGACCTGGTGAGGGGAAAGCTTTCTTT; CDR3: CASRPGEGKAFF
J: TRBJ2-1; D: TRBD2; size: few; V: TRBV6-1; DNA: TGTGCCAGCAACCTAGCGGGAGGGCCTCTAGAGAATGAGCAGTTCTTC; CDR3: CASNLAGGPLENEQFF
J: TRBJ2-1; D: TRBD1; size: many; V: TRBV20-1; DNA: TGCAGTGCGCCCGGGACAGCCTACAATGAGCAGTTCTTC; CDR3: CSAPGTAYNEQFF
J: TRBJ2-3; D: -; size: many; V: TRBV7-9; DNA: TGTGCCAGCATGGGTATGGCAGATACGCAGTATTTT; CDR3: CASMGMADTQYF
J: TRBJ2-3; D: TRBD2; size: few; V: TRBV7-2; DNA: TGTGCCAGCAGCTTAGCGCTGGGGGGGAGCACAGATACGCAGTATTTT; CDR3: CASSLALGGSTDTQYF
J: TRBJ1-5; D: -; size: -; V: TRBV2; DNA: TGTGCCAGCAGGCTCCGGGACCATAATCAGCCCCAGCATTTT; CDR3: CASRLRDHNQPQHF
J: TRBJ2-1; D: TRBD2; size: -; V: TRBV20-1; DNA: TGCAGGATGACTAGCGCGTACAATGAGCAGTTCTTC; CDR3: CRMTSAYNEQFF
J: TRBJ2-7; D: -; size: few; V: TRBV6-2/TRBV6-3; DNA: TGTGCCAGCAGTTACAGCAACTACGAGCAGTACTTC; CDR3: CASSYSNYEQYF
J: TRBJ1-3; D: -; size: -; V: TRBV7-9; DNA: TGTGCCAGCAGCCCACGCCGGCCAATCGACTCTGGAAACACCATATATTTT; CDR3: CASSPRRPIDSGNTIYF
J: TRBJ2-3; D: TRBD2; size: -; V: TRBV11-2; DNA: TGTGCCAGCAGCACGCGGGGGGGCCCAGATACGCAGTATTTT; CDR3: CASSTRGGPDTQYF
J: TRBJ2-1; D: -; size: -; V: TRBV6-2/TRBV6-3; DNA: TGTGCCAGTTCCGATGGGGTGGGGGGAGCCCACAATGAGCAGTTCTTC; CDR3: CASSDGVGGAHNEQFF
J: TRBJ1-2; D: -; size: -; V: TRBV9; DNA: TGTGCCAGCAGCGGCTCCTCCGGCGGGGGCACACATGGCTACACCTTC; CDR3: CASSGSSGGGTHGYTF
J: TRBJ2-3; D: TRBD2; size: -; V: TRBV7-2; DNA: TGTGCCAGCAGGGGACTAGCGGGGGACCAAAGCACAGATACGCAGTATTTT; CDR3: CASRGLAGDQSTDTQYF
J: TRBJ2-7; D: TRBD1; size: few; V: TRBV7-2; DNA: TGTGCCAGCAGCTTATATGTCTCGGACAGGGGATCCTACGAGCAGTACTTC; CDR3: CASSLYVSDRGSYEQYF
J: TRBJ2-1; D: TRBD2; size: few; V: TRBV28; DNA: TGTGCCAGCAGTCCTGGACTAGCGGGGGTCCGGGAGCAGTTCTTC; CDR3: CASSPGLAGVREQFF
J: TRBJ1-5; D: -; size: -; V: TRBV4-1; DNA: TGCGCCAGCAGCCAAGATCACGGGCGGGGAAATCAGCCCCAGCATTTT; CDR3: CASSQDHGRGNQPQHF
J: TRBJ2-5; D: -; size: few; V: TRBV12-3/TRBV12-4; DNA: TGTGCCAGCAGCCTGGACTTCGGGGTAGAGACCCAGTACTTC; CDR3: CASSLDFGVETQYF
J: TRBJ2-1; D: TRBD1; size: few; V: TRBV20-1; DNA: TGCAGTCAGGGGGCAATTGAGCAGTTCTTC; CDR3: CSQGAIEQFF
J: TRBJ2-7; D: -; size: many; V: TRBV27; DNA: TGTGCCAGCAGTATTCAGGGGACCGAGCAGTACTTC; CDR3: CASSIQGTEQYF
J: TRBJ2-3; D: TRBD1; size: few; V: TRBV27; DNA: TGTGCCAGCAGTTTATTGGGGACAGGGGCAACAGATACGCAGTATTTT; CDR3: CASSLLGTGATDTQYF
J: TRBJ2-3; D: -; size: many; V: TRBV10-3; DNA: TGTGCCATCAGTGACCTAGCTGAGGTCACAGATACGCAGTATTTT; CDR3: CAISDLAEVTDTQYF
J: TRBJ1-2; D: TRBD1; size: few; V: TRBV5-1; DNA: TGCGCCAGCAGCTTGACCAGGGACAGGTTATCCAACTATGGCTACACCTTC; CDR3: CASSLTRDRLSNYGYTF
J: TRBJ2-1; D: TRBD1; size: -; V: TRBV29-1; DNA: TGCAGCGGAGAAGGACAGGGCTTCTCCAATGAGCAGTTCTTC; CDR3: CSGEGQGFSNEQFF
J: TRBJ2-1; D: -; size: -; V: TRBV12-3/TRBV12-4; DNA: TGTGCCAGCAGTTTCGGGGACTCAACATTTAGCTCCTACAATGAGCAGTTCTTC; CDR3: CASSFGDSTFSSYNEQFF
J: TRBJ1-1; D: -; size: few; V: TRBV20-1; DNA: TGCAGTGCTAGTCAGGTATCCCCTAATGAAGCTTTCTTT; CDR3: CSASQVSPNEAFF
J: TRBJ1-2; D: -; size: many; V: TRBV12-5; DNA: TGTGCTAGTGGTTTGGTAATTTCTGGGGATCCTAACTATGGCTACACCTTC; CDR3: CASGLVISGDPNYGYTF
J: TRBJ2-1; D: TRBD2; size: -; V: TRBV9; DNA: TGTCCCAGCAGTCGCCTAGCGGGAACATCGGGTGAGCAGTTCTTC; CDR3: CPSSRLAGTSGEQFF
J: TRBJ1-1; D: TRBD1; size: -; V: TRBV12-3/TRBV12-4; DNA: TGTGCCAGCAGTTTGAAATTGACAGGGGGGAACACTGAAGCTTTCTTT; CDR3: CASSLKLTGGNTEAFF
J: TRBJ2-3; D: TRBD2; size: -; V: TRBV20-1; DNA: TGCAGTGCTAGAAGTCTAGCGGGAGTGCCAGATACGCAGTATTTT; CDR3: CSARSLAGVPDTQYF
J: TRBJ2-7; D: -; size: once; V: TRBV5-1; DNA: TGCGCCAGCAGCTTCGGGGTCGGGTCCTACGAGCAGTACTTC; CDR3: CASSFGVGSYEQYF
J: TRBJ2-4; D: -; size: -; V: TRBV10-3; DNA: TGTGCCATCAGTGAGTCGAGTGCCAAAAACATTCAGTACTTC; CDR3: CAISESSAKNIQYF
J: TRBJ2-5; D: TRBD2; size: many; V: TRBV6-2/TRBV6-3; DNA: TGTGCCAGCAGCTCTTCTAAACTGTTGGGACTAGTGTTTCCCTTGGAAGAGACCCAGTACTTC; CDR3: CASSSSKLLGLVFPLEETQYF
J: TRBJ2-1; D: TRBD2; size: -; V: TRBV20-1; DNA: TGCAGTTCGACTAGCGGGAGCTCCTACAATGAGCAGTTCTTC; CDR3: CSSTSGSSYNEQFF
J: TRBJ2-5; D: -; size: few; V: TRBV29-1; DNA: TGCAGCGTTGAAAGTATTGAGACCCAGTACTTC; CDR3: CSVESIETQYF